One sample yielded the 16 T cell receptor beta chains listed below, sequenced in a study of T-cell memory formation after mild COVID-19. One entry per CDR3 protein, called by TCRdb with MiXCR from the 5' RACE reads. This table has approximately 210,000 distinct CDR3 sequences, 15% to 20% appearing once. The sequenced sample was PBMCs or a T cell subset sorted from them (not recorded which). The receptors come from an adult woman who had mild COVID-19 (a few samples of this study predate the infection). Cell type and time point are not known.

This clonotype was recorded many times. The chain recombines TRBV29-1 with TRBJ2-1; a possible D gene is TRBD2 (8 bases). The CDR3 length is 15 residues. V was cut by 7 bases and J by 2 bases, with 18 bases left in between. Germline CDR1 is SQVTM and CDR2 is ANQGSEA. In DNA, the CDR3 is TGCAGCGCAGGCGGGAGGCAGGGGGCCTACAATGAGCAGTTCTTC. This encodes CSAGGRQGAYNEQFF.

This clonotype was detected only a few times. This chain joins TRBV6-2 or TRBV6-3 and TRBJ2-1, with D possibly called TRBD1 or TRBD2 (5 bases each). V lost 5 bases and J 0 bases, leaving 14 bases between the germline ends. From germline, CDR1 is MNHEY and CDR2 SVGEGT. This CDR3 has 16 amino acids. The CDR3 DNA is TGTGCCAGCAGTCAGGCCGGGGCCAGCTCCTACAATGAGCAGTTCTTC. Residues: CASSQAGASSYNEQFF.

Ten or more counts support this clonotype. The chain links TRBV20-1 to TRBJ2-3; D possibly corresponds to TRBD2 (5 bases). The germline V gene has CDR1 DFQATT and CDR2 SNEGSKA (reference sequence). The ends were cut back, 5 bases at V and 5 bases at J, with 17 bases in the middle. The CDR3 loop spans 14 amino acids. In DNA form, the CDR3 reads TGCAGTGCTTTTACGACTAACGGCGGAGATACGCAGTATTTT. Translated, it gives CSAFTTNGGDTQYF.

CDR3 in DNA: TGCAGTGCTATACCAACAGCCACCGCAACTAATGAAAAACTGTTTTTT. Its translation is CSAIPTATATNEKLFF. The chain carries TRBV20-1 and TRBJ1-4; D call uncertain. V was cut by 4 bases and J by 0 bases, with 15 bases left in between. The CDR3 length is 16 residues. Germline V gene sequence: CDR1 DFQATT, CDR2 SNEGSKA (reference sequence).

In its sample, this clonotype was seen a few times. The gene calls are TRBV30 and TRBJ2-5, with D possibly being TRBD2 (6 bases). This CDR3 is 16 amino acids long. Germline lookup yields CDR1 GTSNPN and CDR2 SVGIG (reference sequence). Trimming left V 0 bases short and J 5 bases short, with 19 bases between. DNA for the CDR3: TGTGCCTGGAGTGTACGGGGTAGCGGCCCGTCGGAGACCCAGTACTTC. Translated: CAWSVRGSGPSETQYF.

This clonotype was seen a few times. This rearrangement joins TRBV20-1 to TRBJ1-6; 7 bases agree with TRBD1. The J segment lost 5 bases and the V segment lost 6 bases, leaving 7 bases of the junction unmatched. Germline CDR1 is DFQATT and CDR2 is SNEGSKA (reference sequence). This CDR3 comprises 14 residues. The CDR3: CSARYRGNNSPLHF. The CDR3 coding sequence is TGCAGTGCCCGTTACAGGGGAAATAATTCACCCCTCCACTTT.

This rearrangement joins TRBV4-2 to TRBJ1-2; D unclear. CDR1 and CDR2 (germline): LGHNA, YNFKEQ. V lost 1 base and J lost 7, with 13 bases in between. The CDR3 sequence is 14 residues long. Written as DNA, the CDR3 is TGTGCCAGCAGCCAAGGGGTAGGATCGGTTGGCTACACCTTC. This codes for CASSQGVGSVGYTF.

The rearrangement uses TRBV5-1 and TRBJ1-6; 7 bases line up with TRBD1. Germline V CDR1 and CDR2: SGHRS, YFSETQ. The CDR3 totals 15 residues. The trim removed 4 bases at V and 8 bases at J, leaving 9 bases unmatched. DNA of the CDR3: TGCGCCAGCAGCCCGCAGGGGGACGTGGATTCACCCCTCCACTTT. Amino acids: CASSPQGDVDSPLHF.

The V and J genes are TRBV6-2 or TRBV6-3 and TRBJ1-2, with D uncertain. In germline, CDR1 is MNHEY, CDR2 SVGEGT. The CDR3 loop spans 11 amino acids. V lost 4 bases to trimming and J lost 5 bases, with 5 bases between them. The CDR3 here is CASSFQYGYTF. The CDR3 coding sequence is TGTGCCAGCAGTTTTCAGTATGGCTACACCTTC.

The genes are TRBV20-1 and TRBJ1-1; TRBD1 agrees at 7 bases. With 0 bases clipped from V and 3 bases from J, the junction kept 10 bases outside the gene matches. This CDR3 is built from 16 residues. Germline CDR1 is DFQATT and CDR2 is SNEGSKA (reference sequence). The CDR3 loop is CSARDLLTGYDTEAFF. The CDR3 region has the DNA TGCAGTGCTAGAGATCTCCTGACAGGGTACGACACTGAAGCTTTCTTT.

There are many counts of this clonotype. V gene TRBV2 combines with J gene TRBJ2-7; D remains ambiguous. Looked up from germline, CDR1 is SNHLY and CDR2 is FYNNEI. This CDR3 is 11 amino acids long. The ends were cut back, 3 bases at V and 3 bases at J, with 3 bases in the middle. CDR3 sequence: CASSELYEQYF. The CDR3 DNA sequence: TGTGCCAGCAGTGAGCTCTACGAGCAGTACTTC.

This clonotype has only a few counts. V gene TRBV7-2 combines with J gene TRBJ2-7, with a weak D call TRBD2 (6 bases). Between the trimmed V and J ends, which lost 5 bases and 4 bases, there was a span of 12 bases. There are 13 residues in the CDR3. Germline assignment: CDR1 SGHTA and CDR2 FQGNSA. Here the CDR3 DNA reads TGTGCCAGCAGCCGAACCCGGGGGTACGAGCAGTACTTC. It translates to CASSRTRGYEQYF. The variable domain in full, with the rest retrieved from reference TRBV7-2 and TRBJ2-7, is GAGVSQSPSNKVTEKGKDVELRCDPISGHTALYWYRQSLGQGLEFLIYFQGNSAPDKSGLPSDRFSAERTGGSVSTLTIQRTQQEDSAVYLCASSRTRGYEQYFGPGTRLTVT.

V gene TRBV20-1 combines with J gene TRBJ2-3; D is ambiguous. The germline gives CDR1 DFQATT, CDR2 SNEGSKA (reference sequence). The ends were cut back, 2 bases at V and 0 bases at J, with 9 bases in the middle. This CDR3 region has 14 residues. CDR3 nucleotides: TGCAGTGCTAGACCCGGTTCTAGCACAGATACGCAGTATTTT. Translation gives CSARPGSSTDTQYF.

This clonotype has just a few counts. The CDR3 is CASSPLGRRSHGYTF. In DNA form, the CDR3 reads TGTGCCAGCAGCCCATTAGGGCGCAGAAGTCATGGCTACACCTTC. V is TRBV11-2 and J is TRBJ1-2, with D uncertain. Germline-derived CDR1 and CDR2 are SGHAT and FQNNGV. Trimming took off 5 bases at V and 6 bases at J, with 19 bases between the two ends. This CDR3 is 15 amino acids long.

The rearrangement joins TRBV11-2 to TRBJ1-1; tentatively, D is TRBD1 (5 bases). Germline V CDR1 and CDR2: SGHAT, FQNNGV. V dropped 5 bases and J dropped 0 bases, with 16 bases sitting between them. The CDR3 totals 16 residues. The CDR3 spells CASSPLGRGVNTEAFF. DNA of the CDR3: TGTGCCAGCAGCCCCCTCGGGAGGGGAGTGAACACTGAAGCTTTCTTT. Looking up the rest from reference TRBV11-2 and TRBJ1-1 gives the full variable domain: EAGVAQSPRYKIIEKRQSVAFWCNPISGHATLYWYQQILGQGPKLLIQFQNNGVVDDSQLPKDRFSAERLKGVDSTLKIQPAKLEDSAVYLCASSPLGRGVNTEAFFGQGTRLTVV.

A few counts support this clonotype. The V and J genes are TRBV5-6 and TRBJ1-1, with D unresolved. Trimming removed 3 bases at V and 0 bases at J, with 12 bases between. Germline loops: CDR1 SGHDT, CDR2 YYEEEE. The CDR3 loop spans 15 amino acids. In DNA form, the CDR3 reads TGTGCCAGCAGCTCTCAGGAGAACATGAACACTGAAGCTTTCTTT. This codes for CASSSQENMNTEAFF.